These T cell receptor beta chains were read from a single sample in a study of cytomegalovirus exposure and HLA in healthy donors. The method was immunoSEQ multiplex PCR; TCRdb's version includes in-frame clones alone and lacks a portion of them. The sample lists around 100,000 clones; about 80% were seen once. Sample: PBMCs. The receptors were sampled from a man aged 60-69 years in good health and CMV-seropositive. Both conserved end residues are part of each CDR3. D genes are given only for firm matches. Rows may omit the clone size; those that give it use once, few, many or a size class.

>TRBD2|TRBV30|TRBJ2-1|once
TGTGCCTGGACCGGGACTACACACTTAAATGAGCAGTTCTTC
CAWTGTTHLNEQFF
>.|TRBV6-5|TRBJ1-5|once
TGTGCCAGCCGTAGGGGCAACCAGCCCCAGCATTTT
CASRRGNQPQHF
>TRBD1|TRBV6-5|TRBJ1-5|.
TGTGCCAGCAGTTACACAGGGGGCAATCAGCCCCAGCATTTT
CASSYTGGNQPQHF
>TRBD1|TRBV28|TRBJ2-7|.
TGTGCCAGCACTGAGGGGGCTTTGACCTACGAGCAGTACTTC
CASTEGALTYEQYF
>TRBD2|TRBV9|TRBJ2-5|.
TGTGCCAGCAGCGCCGACGGGACTAGGAGGCGAGAGACCCAGTACTTC
CASSADGTRRRETQYF
>.|TRBV4-2|TRBJ2-3|.
TGTGCCAGCAGCCAAGATCGCTCGGACTTCACCAACACAGATACGCAGTATTTT
CASSQDRSDFTNTDTQYF
>TRBD1|TRBV2|TRBJ1-4|.
TGTGCCAGCAGACCCGGACAGGCACATTTGTTTTTT
CASRPGQAHLFF
>TRBD1|TRBV5-6|TRBJ2-5|.
TGTGCCAGCAGCTCCTACAGGGGGACGGGGGAGACCCAGTACTTC
CASSSYRGTGETQYF
>.|TRBV5-5|TRBJ1-4|.
TGTGCCAGCAGCTCCCGCCCGGACGGGGGTGAAAAACTGTTTTTT
CASSSRPDGGEKLFF
>.|TRBV7-8|TRBJ2-2|.
TGTGCCACCTCTTTCGGCGGGGAGCTGTTTTTT
CATSFGGELFF
>TRBD1|TRBV6-1|TRBJ1-1|.
TGTGCCAGCACCATGGACAGGGTGGTCACTGAAGCTTTCTTT
CASTMDRVVTEAFF
>TRBD1|TRBV7-7|TRBJ2-7|.
TGTGCCAGCAACTCGATGGAGAGGACAGGGGGCCACGAGCAGTACTTC
CASNSMERTGGHEQYF
>TRBD2|TRBV5-4|TRBJ2-1|.
TGTGCCAGCAGCTTGGGACAAGCGGGGCTGAATGAGCAGTTCTTC
CASSLGQAGLNEQFF
>.|TRBV7-9|TRBJ2-5|.
TGTGCCAGCACCTGGACGGAGGTGGAGACCCAGTACTTC
CASTWTEVETQYF
>.|TRBV5-4|TRBJ2-3|.
TGTGCCAGCAGCTTGCCCTTTAGCCCAGATACGCAGTATTTT
CASSLPFSPDTQYF
>.|TRBV7-9|TRBJ2-5|once
TGTGCCAGCAACTCCGGGACAAGCTCGCGGACCCAGTACTTC
CASNSGTSSRTQYF
>.|TRBV18|TRBJ1-2|.
TGTGCCAGCTCACCGAGCCAGGGGAGGGTCTATGGCTACACCTTC
CASSPSQGRVYGYTF
>TRBD1|TRBV19|TRBJ1-2|once
TGTGCCAGTAGTTCCAACCCGCGGGACAGTATTAACTATGGCTACACCTTC
CASSSNPRDSINYGYTF
>TRBD1|TRBV5-1|TRBJ2-1|.
TGCGCCAGCAGCCGGGACAGGGGATGGAATGATGAGCAGTTCTTC
CASSRDRGWNDEQFF
>.|TRBV4-2|TRBJ1-1|.
TGTGCCAGCAGCCAAGATGGCAGGGGTGGCACTGAAGCTTTCTTT
CASSQDGRGGTEAFF
>TRBD1|TRBV28|TRBJ2-5|.
TGTGCCACTAAACAGGGGATGGAGACCCAGTACTTC
CATKQGMETQYF
>.|TRBV15|TRBJ1-4|once
TGTGCCACCAGCAGACCGACAGGCGACGGTGAAAAACTGTTTTTT
CATSRPTGDGEKLFF
>.|TRBV20-1|TRBJ2-7|.
TGCAGTGCTAGCATCTCGGAGGAGCAGTACTTC
CSASISEEQYF
>TRBD2|TRBV7-2|TRBJ2-7|.
TGTGCCAGCAGCCGCTCGGGTGCGGGGGGAACCTCCTACGAGCAGTACTTC
CASSRSGAGGTSYEQYF
>.|TRBV6-5|TRBJ1-1|.
TGTGCCAGCAGGGTCCCGAGGAGTTTCGAAGCTTTCTTT
CASRVPRSFEAFF
>TRBD1|TRBV11-3|TRBJ2-2|once
TGTGCCAGCAGCCCTCGACAGGGGGCGGGCACCGGGGAGCTGTTTTTT
CASSPRQGAGTGELFF
>.|TRBV19|TRBJ2-1|.
TGTGCCAGTAGCCCAGACAGAAGCTCCTACAATGAGCAGTTCTTC
CASSPDRSSYNEQFF
>.|TRBV4-2|TRBJ2-7|.
TGTGCCAGCAGCCAAGTGCCCGGCTGGGACTACGAGCAGTACTTC
CASSQVPGWDYEQYF
>.|TRBV6-4|TRBJ1-2|.
TGTGCCAGCAGTAGTAAAGAGAACTATGGCTACACCTTC
CASSSKENYGYTF
>.|TRBV5-1|TRBJ1-2|.
TGCGCCAGCAGCTTACCAGGGCAGGTCTATGGCTACACCTTC
CASSLPGQVYGYTF
>TRBD1|TRBV5-6|TRBJ2-5|.
TGTGCCAGCAGCGAGACAGGGGGCGCGGGGGAGACCCAGTACTTC
CASSETGGAGETQYF
>TRBD2|TRBV10-1|TRBJ2-2|.
TGCGCCAGCAGTGGGACTAGCGGGGTCGGGGAGCTGTTTTTT
CASSGTSGVGELFF
>TRBD1|TRBV4-1|TRBJ2-5|.
TGCGCCAGCAGCCAATTTACAGGGGAGGAGACCCAGTACTTC
CASSQFTGEETQYF
>TRBD1|TRBV9|TRBJ2-7|.
TGTGCCAGCAGCGGCGGACAGGGGACGCAGTGGGGGCAGTACTTC
CASSGGQGTQWGQYF
>TRBD1|TRBV28|TRBJ1-2|.
TGTGCCAGCATCCTCGCAGGGGGGCTTAACTATGGCTACACCTTC
CASILAGGLNYGYTF
>.|TRBV19|TRBJ1-5|.
TGTGCCGGCTGGGGGGGCAGGGATAATCAGCCCCAGCATTTT
CAGWGGRDNQPQHF
>.|TRBV5-4|TRBJ1-3|few
TGTGCCAGCAGCCAGCAGGTGACTGGAAACACCATATATTTT
CASSQQVTGNTIYF
>TRBD2|TRBV11-3|TRBJ2-5|.
TGTGCCAGCAGCCCAGCGGGGGGATCAATGAACCAAGAGACCCAGTACTTC
CASSPAGGSMNQETQYF
>TRBD1|TRBV28|TRBJ1-4|.
TGTGCCAGCGCCTCCCAGGACAGGGGGTTAAGAGAAAAACTGTTTTTT
CASASQDRGLREKLFF
>.|TRBV4-2|TRBJ1-1|.
TGTGCCAGCAGCCAAGTAGGAGACAGAAACTTTGAAGCTTTCTTT
CASSQVGDRNFEAFF
>.|TRBV28|TRBJ1-2|.
TGTGCCAGCACCCTGGGTGCGGGCATCATGGGGGGCTACACCTTC
CASTLGAGIMGGYTF
>.|TRBV5-1|TRBJ1-2|.
TGCGCCAGCAGCTTGCTTCGCTCGACAGAAGGCTACACCTTC
CASSLLRSTEGYTF
>.|TRBV7-8|TRBJ1-1|.
TGTGCCAGCAGCCCTCAGACTGTGAACACTGAAGCTTTCTTT
CASSPQTVNTEAFF
>TRBD1|TRBV19|TRBJ1-2|once
TGTGCCAGTAGTACCCGGGACAGGGTAAGGTATGGCTACACCTTC
CASSTRDRVRYGYTF
>.|TRBV9|TRBJ1-3|.
TGTGCCAGCAGCGTAGCTTGGGACAACTCTGGAAACACCATATATTTT
CASSVAWDNSGNTIYF
>TRBD2|TRBV5-1|TRBJ2-1|.
TGCGCCAGCAGGTATGAGGCGGCGGGAGCGGGGGACCGCAATGAGCAGTTCTTC
CASRYEAAGAGDRNEQFF
>.|TRBV19|TRBJ2-1|.
TGTGCCAGTAGTCTTCTAGCCACCGGCGATGAGCAGTTCTTC
CASSLLATGDEQFF
>TRBD1|TRBV7-2|TRBJ1-6|.
TGTGCCAGCAGCTCCGGACAGGGCCCACCCCTCCACTTT
CASSSGQGPPLHF
>TRBD1|TRBV30|TRBJ1-4|.
TGTGCCACGGGACAGGAACTTCTGAATGAAAAACTGTTTTTT
CATGQELLNEKLFF
>TRBD1|TRBV6-1|TRBJ2-7|few
TGTGCCAGCAGTGGAATGTCGACAGGGAGCTACGAGCAGTACTTC
CASSGMSTGSYEQYF
>TRBD1|TRBV18|TRBJ1-2|once
TGTGCCAGCTCACCCGCAGGACAGGGAGTAGGCTACACCTTC
CASSPAGQGVGYTF
>TRBD1|TRBV7-9|TRBJ2-1|.
TGTTCCAGCAGCCCGTCGGACAGGTACTACAATGAGCAGTTCTTC
CSSSPSDRYYNEQFF
>.|TRBV18|TRBJ1-4|.
TGTGCCAGCTCACCATCCGGAGCTAATGAAAAACTGTTTTTT
CASSPSGANEKLFF